This record concerns one T cell receptor (beta chain) sequence. No antigen is known for it. Base quality data are lacking; no much larger clone is found one base away. The data are from a study of blood T cell repertoires in COVID-19 (dated by TCRdb to 2020 to 2022). Study-level background: The collaborator samples originated in the United States, Italy and Spain and spanned the acute and convalescent phases of COVID-19. Samples were obtained from the ongoing ImmuneRACE study (first 160 participants) and from over a thousand subjects provided by 6 global collaborators. Nearly every sample came with metadata listing a de-identified subject ID, COVID-19 status, age in years and sex. The repertoires were released in a freely available public database intended as a resource for research on the immune response to SARS-CoV-2. The prospective study material was composed of cDNA or gDNA derived from T cells, B-cell-depleted T cells, or PBMCs. HLA class I and class II types, where available, came from metadata supplied by the sample provider rather than from assay-based typing. Deeply sampled blood TCRbeta repertoires from subjects exposed to, actively infected with, or recovered from COVID-19 were included in the dataset.

What the work shows at the level of the full study, not this receptor alone: The quantity of clinical and demographic metadata differed by source and by participant and was supplied without curation.

Each collaborating institution followed its own protocols to collect whole blood in K2EDTA tubes. For TCRbeta analysis, collaborators shipped samples in one of three forms: frozen whole blood, isolated PBMCs, or DNA extracted from either of those sample types. The immunoSEQ Assay, a bias-controlled multiplex PCR, was used to amplify TCRbeta CDR3 regions from genomic DNA. From the authors' description of their analysis: Within the assay, amplification of reference gene primers was used to estimate how many nucleated cells each sample contained. Sequence reads were collapsed and filtered to measure the absolute abundance of every unique TCRbeta CDR3 rearrangement. For each sample, productive Simpson clonality was calculated as the square root of Simpson's diversity index across productive rearrangements. The table was pulled from immuneACCESS by TCRdb, which kept in-frame rearrangements only. Such tables lose some clones; where checked, under half of the loss comes from unresolved V genes, and the rest has no known cause. The V and J calls and clone size were taken over from that table, and D and trimming were inferred from the DNA. This sample gives about 130,000 clones in total; approximately 80% of them show up just once. The ten largest account for 9.7% of the sample.

Sequenced material: peripheral blood. The source of this sequence is a man aged 40-49 years with active or convalescent COVID-19.

The sequenced DNA: TGTGCCAGCAGCTTAACCGCGGGGGGGGTCCAAGAGACCCAGTACTTC. This is translated as CASSLTAGGVQETQYF. The sequence joins TRBV7-2 to TRBJ2-5; 9 middle bases align to TRBD2. Clipping removes 2 bases from V and 1 base from J, with 5 as the unmatched junction base count. From cysteine to phenylalanine, the CDR3 is 16 amino acids long. CDR3 DNA only is kept here, 48 bases in frame from base 1. The germline V gene yields SGHTA for CDR1 and FQGNSA for CDR2.